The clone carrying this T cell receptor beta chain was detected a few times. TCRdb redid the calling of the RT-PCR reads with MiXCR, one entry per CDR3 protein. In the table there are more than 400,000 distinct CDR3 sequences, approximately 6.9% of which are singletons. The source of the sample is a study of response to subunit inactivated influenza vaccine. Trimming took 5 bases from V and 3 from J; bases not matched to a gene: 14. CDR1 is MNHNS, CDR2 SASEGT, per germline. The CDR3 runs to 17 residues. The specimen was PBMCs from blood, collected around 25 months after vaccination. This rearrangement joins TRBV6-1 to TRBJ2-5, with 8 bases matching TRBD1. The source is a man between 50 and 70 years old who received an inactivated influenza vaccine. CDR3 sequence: CASSRPFSPDREETQYF. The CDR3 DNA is TGTGCCAGCAGTCGGCCCTTCTCACCGGACAGGGAAGAGACCCAGTACTTC.